The 4 T cell receptor beta chains given below trace back to one sample, sequenced in a study of blood T cell repertoires in COVID-19. TCRdb keeps only in-frame clones here, not all; method: immunoSEQ multiplex PCR. The sample lists roughly 70,000 clones, roughly 87% occurring once. The sample comprised peripheral blood. The receptors come from a man aged 45-65 years with COVID-19, enrolled during active disease.

Here the CDR3 reads CSARSGQLQYF. The CDR3 coding sequence is TGCAGTGCTAGGTCAGGGCAGCTGCAGTACTTC. V is TRBV20-1 and J is TRBJ2-7, with D perhaps TRBD1 (5 bases). The CDR3 extends over 11 amino acids. Deletions cut 3 bases from V and 9 bases from J, with 12 bases between. CDR1 and CDR2 from the germline V gene are DFQATT and SNEGSKA (reference sequence).

This chain links TRBV5-1 with TRBJ2-7, with TRBD2 matching 7 bases. The CDR3 is made up of 15 amino acids. The junction had 9 bases not matched to a gene; V was cut back by 4 bases and J by 2 bases. Germline loops: CDR1 SGHRS, CDR2 YFSETQ. The CDR3 loop is CASSDGGGNTYEQYF. The CDR3 DNA follows: TGCGCCAGCAGCGACGGGGGAGGGAACACCTACGAGCAGTACTTC.

In DNA, the CDR3 is TGTGCCAGCAGCTTCCTACAGGGAAACGAGCAGTACTTC. Amino acid sequence: CASSFLQGNEQYF. The V and J genes are TRBV11-3 and TRBJ2-7; TRBD1 is a possible D gene (6 bases). V shed 3 bases and J shed 5 bases, with 11 bases lying between them. This CDR3 has 13 amino acids. The germline V gene encodes CDR1 SGHNT and CDR2 YENEEA.

This clone is a singleton in its sample. CDR3: CASRAGASDEQFF. The DNA of the CDR3 is TGTGCCAGCAGAGCGGGAGCGAGTGATGAGCAGTTCTTC. The chain joins TRBV7-2 to TRBJ2-1; 8 nucleotides line up with TRBD2. V shed 6 bases and J 8 bases; nucleotides not matched to a gene: 6. CDR3 length equals 13 residues. Germline V gene sequence: CDR1 SGHTA, CDR2 FQGNSA.